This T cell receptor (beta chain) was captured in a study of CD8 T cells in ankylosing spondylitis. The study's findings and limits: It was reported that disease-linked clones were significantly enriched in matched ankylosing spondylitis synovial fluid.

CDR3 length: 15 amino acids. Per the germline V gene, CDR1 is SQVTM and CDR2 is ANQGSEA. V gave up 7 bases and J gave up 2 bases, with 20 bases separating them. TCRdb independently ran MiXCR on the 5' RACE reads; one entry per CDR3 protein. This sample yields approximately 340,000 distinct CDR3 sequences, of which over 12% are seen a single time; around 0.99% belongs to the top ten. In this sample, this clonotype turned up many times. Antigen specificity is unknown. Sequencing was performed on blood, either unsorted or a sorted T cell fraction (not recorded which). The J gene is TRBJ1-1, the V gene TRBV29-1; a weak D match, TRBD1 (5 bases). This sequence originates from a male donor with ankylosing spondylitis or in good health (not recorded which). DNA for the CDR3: TGCAGCGCATCACCCCTGGGGGGGACCAACACTGAAGCTTTCTTT. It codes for CSASPLGGTNTEAFF.